Sequencing of this T cell receptor (beta chain) was carried out in a study of T cell responses to AZD1222 COVID-19 vaccine (dated by TCRdb to about 2021). For context, the study as a whole: TCR sequencing covered some 250 trial participants: 207 given two doses of AZD1222 and about 26 given two doses of MenACWY control vaccine. Trial participants were enrolled by age into 18-55, 56-69 and 70-plus year subgroups, with roughly 150, 30 and 60 TCR-sequenced participants respectively.

In the case of this clone: This receptor's antigen is unknown. Base qualities are not provided; no much larger clone lies one nucleotide away.

Points the paper makes about the study in general: In the small 56-69-year group, the increase in depth fell short of significance, most likely because of low power. After two AZD1222 doses, both the breadth and the depth of spike-specific TCRs were significantly higher than at day 0 and than in MenACWY recipients. Conclusions about previously exposed vaccinees are limited, since just 5 or 6 AZD1222 recipients were seropositive for SARS-CoV-2 at baseline. The vaccine-associated CD4 TCRs covered the entire spike protein, and the dominant responses fell in regions 160-218 and 743-854. Epitopes outside the regions mutated in the B.1.351 and B.1.1.7 variants were reportedly recognized by nearly half of the unique spike-specific TCRs. Most participants were white British and females outnumbered males, and the authors suggested that clonal diversity may have been underestimated. Because no day 14 peak-response samples were available, the repertoires could be characterized only after the peak T cell response.

The CDR3 regions of human TCRbeta chains were subjected to immunosequencing. Turning to the authors' computational methods: Repertoire TCRs were matched against a reference library of SARS-CoV-2-specific TCRs generated with the MIRA antigen-specificity platform. Breadth was defined as the fraction of unique TCRs that were SARS-CoV-2-associated, and depth was defined as the fraction of total T cells that were SARS-CoV-2-associated. Using the MIRA data, each spike-specific TCR was assigned both to the spike region to which the TCR was reactive and to a CD4 or CD8 class. Log10-transformed breadth and depth values were compared by one-way ANOVA with Sidak's multiple comparisons tests. Drawn from immuneACCESS, this table holds only the in-frame rearrangements with V and J called that TCRdb kept. Clones are partly lost; checked studies trace under half to an unresolved V gene and leave the rest unexplained. From that table come the V and J calls and clone size; the DNA was used to work out D and trimming. Here the sample has some 150,000 clones; roughly 90% occur a single time. The ten largest clones add up to around 2.9% of the sample.

Reading the label with the study, this specimen's time point is: about 28 days (+/-7) after the second vaccine dose. AZD1222 recipients whose second dose came at about 4 weeks and those whose second dose came at about 12 weeks were combined into one group, since spike-specific TCR depth and breadth did not differ between the two schedules. Samples from vaccinated people were obtained from the UK trials COV001 and COV002, which included a single-blind randomized controlled phase 2/3 trial of AZD1222 (ChAdOx1 nCoV-19) in healthy adults. For TCRbeta chain sequencing, PBMC samples from trial participants were taken at day 0 and at day 28 after the second dose. V ends up 1 base short and J 4 bases short, with an unmatched junction base count of 3. The germline V gene (reference sequence) sets CDR1 to LNHDA and CDR2 to SQIVND. The CDR3 holds 15 amino acids from the cysteine to the phenylalanine. Only CDR3 DNA remains: 45 bases, in frame from the first base.

Recombination joined TRBV19 with TRBJ2-3, and 9 junctional nucleotides match TRBD2. The clonotype was recovered from an adult who received the AZD1222 COVID-19 vaccine. Sequenced material: peripheral blood, taken 28 days after the second AZD1222 dose. The CDR3: CASSIGGGRADTQYF. The nucleotides are TGTGCCAGTAGTATAGGAGGCGGGAGGGCAGATACGCAGTATTTT.